This TCR beta chain was found in a study of blood T cell repertoires in COVID-19. Study information: Researchers got acute and convalescent COVID-19 samples from the United States, Italy and Spain. The analysed material was cDNA or gDNA that came from T cells, B-cell-depleted T cells, or PBMCs.

In the original workflow: Amplification from reference gene primers served as the basis for estimated nucleated cell counts. TCRdb keeps only in-frame clones here, not all; method: immunoSEQ multiplex PCR. V and J calls and clone size are as listed in that table; D and trimming were resolved from the DNA. The sample carries roughly 220,000 clones, approximately 84% recorded once. There are 14 residues in the CDR3. Germline assignment: CDR1 SGHDN and CDR2 FVKESK. J lost 5 bases, V lost 11 bases, and 9 bases had no gene match. The chain is built from TRBV14 and TRBJ2-7; the match to TRBD2 covers 13 bases. This receptor was obtained from a man older than 75 with acute or convalescent COVID-19. The sequenced sample was peripheral blood. In nucleotides, the CDR3 is TGTGCCGCCCTGGGACTAGCGGGGTTTAACGAGCAGTACGTC. Protein: CAALGLAGFNEQYV.